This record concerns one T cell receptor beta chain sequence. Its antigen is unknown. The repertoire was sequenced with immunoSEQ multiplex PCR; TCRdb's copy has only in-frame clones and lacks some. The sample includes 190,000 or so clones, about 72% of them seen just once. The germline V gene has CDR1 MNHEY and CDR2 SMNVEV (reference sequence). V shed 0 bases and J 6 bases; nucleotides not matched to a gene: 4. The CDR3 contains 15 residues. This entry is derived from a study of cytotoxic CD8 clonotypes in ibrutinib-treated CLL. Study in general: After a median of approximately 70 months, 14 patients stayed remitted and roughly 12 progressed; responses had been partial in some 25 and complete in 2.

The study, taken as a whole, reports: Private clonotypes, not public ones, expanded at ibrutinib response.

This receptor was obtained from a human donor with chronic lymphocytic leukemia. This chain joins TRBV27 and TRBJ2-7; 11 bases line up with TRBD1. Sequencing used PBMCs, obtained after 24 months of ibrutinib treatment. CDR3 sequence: CASSLSGQGAFEQYF. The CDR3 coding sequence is TGTGCCAGCAGTTTATCCGGACAGGGGGCCTTCGAGCAGTACTTC.